This TCR beta chain was found in a study of blood T cell repertoires in COVID-19. As for the study in general: PBMCs, B-cell-depleted T cells, or T cells provided the cDNA or gDNA that made up the material.

TCRdb's table, derived via immunoSEQ multiplex PCR, lists solely in-frame clones and lacks some. The sample contains 300,000 or so clones, around 87% of which appear only once. Germline CDR1 and CDR2: SGHAT and FQDESV (reference sequence). The CDR3 covers 15 residues. V dropped 1 base and J dropped 6 bases, with 15 bases sitting between them. The clonotype comes from a woman aged 45-59 years who had recovered from COVID-19. The sample was peripheral blood. The rearrangement joins TRBV11-1 to TRBJ1-1, with a weak D call TRBD1 (5 bases). CDR3: CASSLGSWGEAEAFF. CDR3 DNA: TGTGCCAGCAGCTTAGGATCGTGGGGGGAGGCTGAAGCTTTCTTT.